This T cell receptor beta chain stems from a study of beta chain features in type 1 diabetes. Points from the study as a whole: TCRB repertoires of naive, central memory and Treg cells appeared more similar among patients than among healthy donors.

cDNA synthesis used the whole RNA isolate, giving expressed TCRB sequences. Here immunoSEQ multiplex PCR was the method, and the copy in TCRdb shows in-frame clones only, minus some. The table includes nearly 250,000 clones, over 65% detected once. A sort by CD45RO/CCR7/CD25/CD127/CD95/CD27 yielded CD4+ naive, central memory, regulatory and stem cell-like memory cells. Note on this clone: Its cognate antigen is unknown.

The junction had 7 bases not matched to a gene; V was cut back by 2 bases and J by 7 bases. Germline V gene data show CDR1 as GTSNPN and CDR2 as SVGIG (reference sequence). The CDR3 has 14 amino acids. The chain combines TRBV30 with TRBJ1-5; 8 nucleotides match TRBD1. Sequenced input: naive CD4+ T cells from blood. The receptor was isolated from a man aged 25-45 years in good health. The CDR3: CAWSLGGQGQPQHF. DNA for the CDR3: TGTGCCTGGAGTCTAGGAGGACAGGGCCAGCCCCAGCATTTT.